This T cell receptor (beta chain) was recovered during a study of OX40 agonist ivuxolimab in advanced cancers. Broader study findings: A proportion of nonresponders additionally exhibited low normalized T-cell clonal expansion.

The method was immunoSEQ multiplex PCR; TCRdb's version includes in-frame clones alone and lacks a portion of them. The sample lists approximately 70,000 clones; about 84% were seen once. This CDR3 contains 19 residues. Trimming removed 6 bases from V and 1 base from J; junction bases left unmatched: 15. Germline lookup yields CDR1 MNHEY and CDR2 SMNVEV (reference sequence). Note on this clone: Its antigen is unknown.

Material: CD4+ or CD8+ T cells sorted from blood, obtained in a trial of the OX40 agonist ivuxolimab. The chain joins TRBV27 to TRBJ2-1; 10 positions agree with TRBD1. The receptor was derived from an adult with an advanced solid tumor such as melanoma, head and neck, liver or kidney cancer. Here the CDR3 reads CASSLWGQGPSFSYNEQFF. Here the CDR3 DNA reads TGTGCCAGCAGCCTCTGGGGACAGGGGCCCTCTTTTTCCTACAATGAGCAGTTCTTC.